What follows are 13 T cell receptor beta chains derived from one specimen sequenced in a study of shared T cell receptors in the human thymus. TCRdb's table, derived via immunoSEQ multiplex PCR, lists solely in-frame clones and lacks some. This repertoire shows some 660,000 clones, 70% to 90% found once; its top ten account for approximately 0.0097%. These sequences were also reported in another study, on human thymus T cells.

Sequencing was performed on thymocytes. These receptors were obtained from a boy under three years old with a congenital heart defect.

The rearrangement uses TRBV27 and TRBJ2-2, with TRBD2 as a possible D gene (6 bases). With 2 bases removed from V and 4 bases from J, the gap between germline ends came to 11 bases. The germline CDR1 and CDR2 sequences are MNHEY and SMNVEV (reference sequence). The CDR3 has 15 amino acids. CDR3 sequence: CASSLRMGGTGELFF. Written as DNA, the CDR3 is TGTGCCAGCAGTTTAAGGATGGGGGGCACCGGGGAGCTGTTTTTT.

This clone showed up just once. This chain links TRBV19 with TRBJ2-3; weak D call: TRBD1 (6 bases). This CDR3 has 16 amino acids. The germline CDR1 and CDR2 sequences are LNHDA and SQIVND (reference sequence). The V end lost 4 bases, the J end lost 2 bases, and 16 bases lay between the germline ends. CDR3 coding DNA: TGTGCCAGTAGTAGCCCGGGACACGGAACCACAGATACGCAGTATTTT. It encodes CASSSPGHGTTDTQYF.

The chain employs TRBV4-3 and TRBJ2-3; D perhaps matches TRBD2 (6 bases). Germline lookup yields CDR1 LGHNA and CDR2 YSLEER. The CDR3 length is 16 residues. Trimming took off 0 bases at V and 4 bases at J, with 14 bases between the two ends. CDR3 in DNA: TGCGCCAGCAGCCAAGACGGTGCCCGGGACTCAGATACGCAGTATTTT. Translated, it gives CASSQDGARDSDTQYF.

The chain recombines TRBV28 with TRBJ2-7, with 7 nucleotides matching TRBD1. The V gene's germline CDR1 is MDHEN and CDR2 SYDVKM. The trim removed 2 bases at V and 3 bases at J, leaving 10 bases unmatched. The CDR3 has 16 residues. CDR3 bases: TGTGCCAGCAGTTTAAAGTCACAGGGGTTGGACTACGAGCAGTACTTC. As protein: CASSLKSQGLDYEQYF.

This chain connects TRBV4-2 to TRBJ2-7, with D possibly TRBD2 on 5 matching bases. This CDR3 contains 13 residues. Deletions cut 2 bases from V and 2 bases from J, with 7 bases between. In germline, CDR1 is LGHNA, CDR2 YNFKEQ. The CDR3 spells CASSQQRTYEQYF. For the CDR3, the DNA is TGTGCCAGCAGCCAACAGCGGACCTACGAGCAGTACTTC.

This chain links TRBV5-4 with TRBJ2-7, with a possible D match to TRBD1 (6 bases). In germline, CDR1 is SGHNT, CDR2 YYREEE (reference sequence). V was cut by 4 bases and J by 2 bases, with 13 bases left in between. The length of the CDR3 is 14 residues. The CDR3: CASSIRTAPYEQYF. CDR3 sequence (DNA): TGTGCCAGCAGCATCCGGACAGCCCCCTACGAGCAGTACTTC.

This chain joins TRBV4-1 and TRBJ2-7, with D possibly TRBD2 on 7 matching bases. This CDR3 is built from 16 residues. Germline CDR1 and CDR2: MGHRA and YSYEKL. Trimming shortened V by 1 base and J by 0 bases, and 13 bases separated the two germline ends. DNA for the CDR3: TGCGCCAGCAGCCAAGGGGGGGGACACCTCTCCTACGAGCAGTACTTC. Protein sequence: CASSQGGGHLSYEQYF.

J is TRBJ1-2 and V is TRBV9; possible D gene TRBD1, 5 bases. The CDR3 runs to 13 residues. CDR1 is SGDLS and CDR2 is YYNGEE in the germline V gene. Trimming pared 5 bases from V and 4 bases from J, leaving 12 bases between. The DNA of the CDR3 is TGTGCCAGCAGTCGACAGCACCTCTATGGCTACACCTTC. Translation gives CASSRQHLYGYTF.

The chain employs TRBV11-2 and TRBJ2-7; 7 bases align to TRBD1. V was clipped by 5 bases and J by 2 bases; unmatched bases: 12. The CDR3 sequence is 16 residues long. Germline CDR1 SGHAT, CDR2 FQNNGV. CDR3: CASSLYTGTETYEQYF. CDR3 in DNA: TGTGCCAGCAGCCTATACACCGGGACAGAGACCTACGAGCAGTACTTC.

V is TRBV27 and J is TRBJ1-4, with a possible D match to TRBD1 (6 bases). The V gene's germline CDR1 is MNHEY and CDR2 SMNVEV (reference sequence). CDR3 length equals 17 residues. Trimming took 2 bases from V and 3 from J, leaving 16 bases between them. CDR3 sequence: CASSLKGPEGANEKLFF. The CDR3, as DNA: TGTGCCAGCAGTTTAAAGGGACCCGAGGGGGCTAATGAAAAACTGTTTTTT.

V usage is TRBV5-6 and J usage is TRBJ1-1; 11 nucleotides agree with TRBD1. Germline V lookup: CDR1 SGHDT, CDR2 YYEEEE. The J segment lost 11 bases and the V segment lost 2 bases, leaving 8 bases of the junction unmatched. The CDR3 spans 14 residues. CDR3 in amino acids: CASSFGQGAPRAFF. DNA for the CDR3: TGTGCCAGCAGCTTTGGACAGGGGGCCCCACGGGCTTTCTTT. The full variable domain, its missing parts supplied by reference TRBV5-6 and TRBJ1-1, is DAGVTQSPTHLIKTRGQQVTLRCSPKSGHDTVSWYQQALGQGPQFIFQYYEEEERQRGNFPDRFSGHQFPNYSSELNVNALLLGDSALYLCASSFGQGAPRAFFGQGTRLTVV.

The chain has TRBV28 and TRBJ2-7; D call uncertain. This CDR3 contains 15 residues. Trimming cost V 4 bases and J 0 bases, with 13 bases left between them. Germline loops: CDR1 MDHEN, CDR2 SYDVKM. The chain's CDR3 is CASSSTPISSYEQYF. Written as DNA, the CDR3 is TGTGCCAGCAGTTCTACCCCCATTAGCTCCTACGAGCAGTACTTC. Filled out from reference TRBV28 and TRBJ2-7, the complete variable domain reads DVKVTQSSRYLVKRTGEKVFLECVQDMDHENMFWYRQDPGLGLRLIYFSYDVKMKEKGDIPEGYSVSREKKERFSLILESASTNQTSMYLCASSSTPISSYEQYFGPGTRLTVT.

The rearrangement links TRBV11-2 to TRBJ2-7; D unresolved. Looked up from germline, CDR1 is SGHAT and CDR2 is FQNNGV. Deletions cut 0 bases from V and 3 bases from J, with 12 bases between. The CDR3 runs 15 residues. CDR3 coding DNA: TGTGCCAGCAGCTTAGACAGACGGAGCATCTACGAGCAGTACTTC. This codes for CASSLDRRSIYEQYF.